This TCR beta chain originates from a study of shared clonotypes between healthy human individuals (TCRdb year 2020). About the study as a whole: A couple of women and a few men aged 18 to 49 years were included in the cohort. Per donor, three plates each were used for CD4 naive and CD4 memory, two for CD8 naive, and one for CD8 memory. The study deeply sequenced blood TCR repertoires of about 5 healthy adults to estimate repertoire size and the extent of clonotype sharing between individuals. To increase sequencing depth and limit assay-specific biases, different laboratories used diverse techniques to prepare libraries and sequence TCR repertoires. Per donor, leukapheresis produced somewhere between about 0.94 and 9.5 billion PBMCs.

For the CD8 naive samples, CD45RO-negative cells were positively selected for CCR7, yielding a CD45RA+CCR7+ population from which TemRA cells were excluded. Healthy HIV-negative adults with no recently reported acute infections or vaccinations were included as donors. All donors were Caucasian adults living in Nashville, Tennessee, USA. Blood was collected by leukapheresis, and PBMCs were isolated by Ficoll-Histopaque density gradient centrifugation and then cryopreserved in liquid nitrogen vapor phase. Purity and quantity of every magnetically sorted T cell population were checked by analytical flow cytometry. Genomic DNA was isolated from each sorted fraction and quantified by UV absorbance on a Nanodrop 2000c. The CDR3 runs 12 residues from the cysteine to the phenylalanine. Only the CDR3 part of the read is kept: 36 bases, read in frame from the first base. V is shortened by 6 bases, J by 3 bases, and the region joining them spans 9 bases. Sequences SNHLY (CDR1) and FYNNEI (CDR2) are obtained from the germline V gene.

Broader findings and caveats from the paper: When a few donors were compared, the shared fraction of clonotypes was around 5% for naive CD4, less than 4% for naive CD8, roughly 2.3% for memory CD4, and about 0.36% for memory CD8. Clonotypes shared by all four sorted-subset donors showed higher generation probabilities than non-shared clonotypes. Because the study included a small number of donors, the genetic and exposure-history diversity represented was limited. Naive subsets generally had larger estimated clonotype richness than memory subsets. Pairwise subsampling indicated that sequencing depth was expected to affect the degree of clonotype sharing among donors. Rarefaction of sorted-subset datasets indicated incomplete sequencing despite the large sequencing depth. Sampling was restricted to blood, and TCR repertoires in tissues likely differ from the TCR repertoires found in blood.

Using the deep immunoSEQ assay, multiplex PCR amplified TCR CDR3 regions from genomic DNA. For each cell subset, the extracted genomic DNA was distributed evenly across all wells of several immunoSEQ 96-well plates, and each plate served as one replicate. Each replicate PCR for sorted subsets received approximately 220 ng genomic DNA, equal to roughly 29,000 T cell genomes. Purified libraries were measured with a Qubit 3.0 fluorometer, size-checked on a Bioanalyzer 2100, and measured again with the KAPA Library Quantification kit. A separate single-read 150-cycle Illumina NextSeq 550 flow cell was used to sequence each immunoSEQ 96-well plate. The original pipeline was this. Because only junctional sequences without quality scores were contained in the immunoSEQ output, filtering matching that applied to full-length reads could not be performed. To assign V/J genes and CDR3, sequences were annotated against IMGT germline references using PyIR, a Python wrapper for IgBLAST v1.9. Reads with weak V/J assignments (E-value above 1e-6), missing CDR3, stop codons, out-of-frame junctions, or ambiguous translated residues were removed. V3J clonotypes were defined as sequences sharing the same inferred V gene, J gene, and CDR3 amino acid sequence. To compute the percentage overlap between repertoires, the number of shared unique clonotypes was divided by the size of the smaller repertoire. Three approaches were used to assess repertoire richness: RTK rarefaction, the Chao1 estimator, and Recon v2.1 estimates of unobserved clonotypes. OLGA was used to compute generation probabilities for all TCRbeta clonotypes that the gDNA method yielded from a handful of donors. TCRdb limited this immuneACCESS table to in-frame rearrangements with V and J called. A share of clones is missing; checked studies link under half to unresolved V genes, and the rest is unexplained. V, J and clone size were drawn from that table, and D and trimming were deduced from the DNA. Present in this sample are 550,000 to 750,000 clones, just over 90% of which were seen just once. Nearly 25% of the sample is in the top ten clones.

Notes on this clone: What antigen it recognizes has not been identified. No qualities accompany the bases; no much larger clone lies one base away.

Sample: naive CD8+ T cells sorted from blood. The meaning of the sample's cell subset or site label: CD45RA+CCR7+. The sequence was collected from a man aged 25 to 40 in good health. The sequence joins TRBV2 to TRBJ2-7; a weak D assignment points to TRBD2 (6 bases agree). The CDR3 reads CASRASVYEQYF. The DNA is TGTGCCAGCAGAGCTAGCGTCTACGAGCAGTACTTC.